These 2 T cell receptor beta chains were all obtained from the same sample, sequenced in a study of cytomegalovirus exposure and HLA in healthy donors. The PCR was carried out with 60 Vbeta primers and 13 Jbeta primers. TCRdb's copy holds only in-frame clones and misses some; the assay was immunoSEQ multiplex PCR. This sample has 200,000 to 250,000 clones; about 84% occur once, and the top ten carry 1% to 1.5%. Sequences were obtained from PBMCs. The origin of the receptors is a human donor in good health.

V usage is TRBV7-8 and J usage is TRBJ2-5, with 12 nucleotides matching TRBD1. The germline CDR1 and CDR2 sequences are SGHVS and FQNEAQ. V was pared by 4 bases and J by 4 bases, with 7 bases of the junction left unmatched. The CDR3 runs to 16 residues. This CDR3 is CASSSIGTGGGETQYF. CDR3 sequence (DNA): TGTGCCAGCAGCTCGATCGGGACAGGGGGCGGAGAGACCCAGTACTTC. Looking up the rest from reference TRBV7-8 and TRBJ2-5 gives the full variable domain: GAGVSQSPRYKVAKRGQDVALRCDPISGHVSLFWYQQALGQGPEFLTYFQNEAQLDKSGLPSDRFFAERPEGSVSTLKIQRTQQEDSAVYLCASSSIGTGGGETQYFGPGTRLLVL.

V gene TRBV15 combines with J gene TRBJ2-7, with TRBD2 matching 8 bases. The junction had 10 bases not matched to a gene; V was cut back by 7 bases and J by 2 bases. This CDR3 has 15 amino acids. Per germline, CDR1 LNHNV and CDR2 YYDKDF (reference sequence). Here the CDR3 DNA reads TGTGCCACCAAGGTAGACAGCGGGGGAACCTACGAGCAGTACTTC. Translation gives CATKVDSGGTYEQYF. The whole variable domain, remainder taken from reference TRBV15 and TRBJ2-7, is DAMVIQNPRYQVTQFGKPVTLSCSQTLNHNVMYWYQQKSSQAPKLLFHYYDKDFNNEADTPDNFQSRRPNTSFCFLDIRSPGLGDTAMYLCATKVDSGGTYEQYFGPGTRLTVT.